This T cell receptor beta chain was identified in a study of glioma-infiltrating T cells after dendritic cell vaccination. Study context: Patients received three intradermal dendritic cell vaccine injections at biweekly intervals.

The CDR3 sequence is 15 residues long. Germline CDR1 SGHKS, CDR2 YYEKEE (reference sequence). V lost 0 bases and J lost 4, with 14 bases in between. Input was around 2.1 ug genomic DNA, or all available if less. The PCR used 60 V beta and 13 J beta primers. Sequencing was performed with immunoSEQ multiplex PCR; in TCRdb, only in-frame clones are kept and a portion is missing. The sample contains approximately 64,000 clones, 82% of which appear only once. This sequence originates from a human donor with glioblastoma. The specimen was blood, collected before dendritic cell vaccination. The V and J genes are TRBV5-5 and TRBJ2-7; possible D gene TRBD1, 6 bases. The chain's CDR3 is CASSLARTASYEQYF. The DNA for the CDR3 is TGTGCCAGCAGCTTGGCCCGGACAGCCTCTTACGAGCAGTACTTC.